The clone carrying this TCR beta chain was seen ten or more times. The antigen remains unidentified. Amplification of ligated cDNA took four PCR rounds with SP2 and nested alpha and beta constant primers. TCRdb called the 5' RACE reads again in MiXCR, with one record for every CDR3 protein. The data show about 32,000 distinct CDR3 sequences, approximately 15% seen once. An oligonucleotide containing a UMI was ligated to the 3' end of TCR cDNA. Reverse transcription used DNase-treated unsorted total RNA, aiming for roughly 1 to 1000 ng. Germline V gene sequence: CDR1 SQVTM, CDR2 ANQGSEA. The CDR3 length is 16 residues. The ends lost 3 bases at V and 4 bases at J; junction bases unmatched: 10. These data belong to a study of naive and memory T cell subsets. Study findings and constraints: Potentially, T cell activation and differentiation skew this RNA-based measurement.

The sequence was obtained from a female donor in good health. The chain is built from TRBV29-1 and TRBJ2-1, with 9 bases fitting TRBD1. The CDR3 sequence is CSVEGEPGQGYNEQFF. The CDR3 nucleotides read TGCAGCGTTGAGGGGGAGCCGGGACAGGGATACAATGAGCAGTTCTTC.